The 7 T cell receptor beta chains below were found in one sample sequenced in a study of blood T cells in healthy people across ages. Sample-barcoded 5' priming and a J-beta primer mix drove a second PCR of roughly 7 to 11 cycles. TCRdb recomputed calls from the 5' RACE reads with MiXCR, one row per CDR3 protein. The table shows about 1.5 million distinct CDR3 sequences, with about 42% occurring only once. The specimen sequenced was blood. The receptors come from a young woman in good health.

The chain has TRBV30 and TRBJ1-2; unclear D gene. Trimming took off 7 bases at V and 8 bases at J, with 11 bases between the two ends. Germline assignment: CDR1 GTSNPN and CDR2 SVGIG (reference sequence). CDR3 length equals 10 residues. CDR3 protein: CASKVRGYTF. CDR3 nucleotides: TGTGCCTCTAAGGTGAGGGGCTACACCTTC.

The genes are TRBV4-1 and TRBJ1-4; 7 bases map to TRBD1. V lost 5 bases to trimming and J lost 8 bases; unmatched junction nucleotides: 11. The CDR3 loop spans 15 amino acids. Per germline, CDR1 MGHRA and CDR2 YSYEKL. The CDR3 is CASSSRQGSGEKLFF. The CDR3, as DNA: TGCGCCAGCAGCTCCCGACAGGGTTCAGGGGAAAAACTGTTTTTT.

This CDR3 reads CASSTGFRSYNEQFF. CDR3 sequence (DNA): TGTGCCAGCAGTACAGGGTTCAGGTCCTACAATGAGCAGTTCTTC. The chain joins TRBV6-5 to TRBJ2-1; a possible D gene is TRBD1 (6 bases). The V end was cut by 5 bases, the J end by 1 base, with 12 bases between. Germline V gene lookup returns CDR1 MNHEY and CDR2 SVGAGI. The CDR3 consists of 15 residues.

This clonotype was seen only once. The chain recombines TRBV4-3 with TRBJ2-5, with a possible D match to TRBD2 (5 bases). Germline values: CDR1 LGHNA, CDR2 YSLEER. V lost 1 base to trimming and J lost 10 bases, with 16 bases between them. The CDR3 has 14 amino acids. Here the CDR3 DNA reads TGCGCCAGCAGCCAAGTTCGAACTCCGGCGGGCCAGTACTTC. Protein: CASSQVRTPAGQYF.

The rearrangement links TRBV27 to TRBJ2-4, with TRBD2 identical over 8 bases. The J call may be wrong; the DNA end is better matched by TRBJ2-7. Germline lookup yields CDR1 MNHEY and CDR2 SMNVEV (reference sequence). The CDR3 consists of 15 residues. This CDR3 is CASSPLGTSYYEQYV. CDR3 DNA sequence: TGTGCCAGCAGCCCTCTCGGGACTAGTTACTACGAGCAGTACGTC.

The table lists this clonotype with many counts. J is TRBJ2-1 and V is TRBV12-3 or TRBV12-4; D perhaps matches TRBD2 (5 bases). V lost 5 bases and J 0 bases, leaving 11 bases between the germline ends. This CDR3 is 15 amino acids long. As DNA, the CDR3 is TGTGCCAGCAGTCCGATGGGGAGCTCCTACAATGAGCAGTTCTTC. It specifies CASSPMGSSYNEQFF.

The chain joins TRBV7-2 to TRBJ2-4; D is possibly TRBD1 (6 bases). The J call may be faulty, since TRBJ2-7 better matches the DNA end. The CDR3 covers 14 residues. The V gene's germline CDR1 is SGHTA and CDR2 FQGNSA. CDR3 DNA: TGTGCCAGCAGCTTAGTACAGGGTTTCCACGAGCAGTACTTC. Protein: CASSLVQGFHEQYF.